The 20 T cell receptor beta chains listed next were all sequenced from one sample in a study of T cells in localized non-small cell lung cancer. The protocol was immunoSEQ multiplex PCR, while the TCRdb copy is restricted to in-frame clones and leaves out a portion. The data show about 23,000 clones, 80% to 90% seen once. Material: peripheral blood, obtained before any cancer treatment. The receptor set was obtained from a woman between 35 and 70 years old with stage I lung adenocarcinoma.

The chain combines TRBV22-1 with TRBJ2-6; the table's D call, TRBD2, was not checked against the DNA. TRBV22-1 is flagged as a pseudogene. The CDR3 is made up of 20 amino acids. The CDR3 sequence is CPGRDRREQREQSRANVLTF. The CDR3 DNA reads TGTCCTGGGAGGGATCGACGAGAGCAGCGCGAACAAAGTCGGGCCAACGTCCTGACTTTC.

The rearrangement joins TRBV14 to TRBJ2-5; D ambiguous. Trimming pared 5 bases from V and 0 bases from J, leaving 7 bases between. The CDR3 is 13 residues long. Per germline, CDR1 SGHDN and CDR2 FVKESK. CDR3 in DNA: TGTGCCAGCAGCATATCGTACCAAGAGACCCAGTACTTC. Translating gives CASSISYQETQYF. Combining the CDR3 with reference TRBV14 and TRBJ2-5 gives the whole variable domain EAGVTQFPSHSVIEKGQTVTLRCDPISGHDNLYWYRRVMGKEIKFLLHFVKESKQDESGMPNNRFLAERTGGTYSTLKVQPAELEDSGVYFCASSISYQETQYFGPGTRLLVL.

The chain joins TRBV5-1 to TRBJ1-6, with 7 nucleotides matching TRBD1. The CDR3 totals 15 residues. V was clipped by 3 bases and J by 5 bases; unmatched bases: 5. CDR1 is SGHRS and CDR2 is YFSETQ in the germline V gene. CDR3 protein: CASSYGTDNNSPLHF. Written as DNA, the CDR3 is TGCGCCAGCAGCTATGGGACAGACAATAATTCACCCCTCCACTTT.

V and J are TRBV7-9 and TRBJ1-2; TRBD1 aligns across 9 bases. Germline values: CDR1 SEHNR, CDR2 FQNEAQ (reference sequence). The V segment lost 5 bases and the J segment 4 bases; nucleotides outside the gene matches: 2. There are 13 residues in the CDR3. The CDR3 bases are TGTGCCAGCAGCCAGGACAGGGGCTATGGCTACACCTTC. This codes for CASSQDRGYGYTF.

The V and J genes are TRBV9 and TRBJ2-3, with D unresolved. This CDR3 contains 14 residues. Germline values: CDR1 SGDLS, CDR2 YYNGEE. V gave up 1 base and J gave up 3 bases, with 9 bases separating them. The CDR3 DNA follows: TGTGCCAGCAGCGTACAGGACGGGACAGATACGCAGTATTTT. Protein product: CASSVQDGTDTQYF.

This clone has only one observation. This rearrangement joins TRBV7-2 to TRBJ2-5, with D unresolved. V was pared by 2 bases and J by 1 base, with 5 bases between. CDR1 and CDR2 (germline): SGHTA, FQGNSA. This CDR3 contains 13 residues. The CDR3, as DNA: TGTGCCAGCAGCTTAAACCCCCAAGAGACCCAGTACTTC. It is translated as CASSLNPQETQYF.

V gene TRBV6-1 combines with J gene TRBJ2-2; D is possibly TRBD1 (6 bases). V lost 2 bases, J lost 10 bases, and 14 bases lay in between. CDR1 and CDR2 from the germline V gene are MNHNS and SASEGT. There are 14 residues in the CDR3. CDR3 nucleotide sequence: TGTGCCAGCAGTGAACAGGGGAATCGTATGGAGCTGTTTTTT. This codes for CASSEQGNRMELFF.

CDR3 protein: CASSLALLAGGSDTQYF. DNA of the CDR3: TGTGCCAGCAGCTTGGCCCTATTAGCGGGGGGGTCAGATACGCAGTATTTT. The genes are TRBV5-8 and TRBJ2-3; 11 bases fit TRBD2. CDR1 is SGHTS and CDR2 is YDEGEE in the germline V gene. There are 17 residues in the CDR3. V lost 0 bases and J lost 4; bases outside the gene matches: 7.

The chain joins TRBV30 to TRBJ1-5; no clear D. The CDR3 extends over 13 amino acids. V gave up 5 bases and J gave up 3 bases, with 11 bases separating them. Germline V gene lookup returns CDR1 GTSNPN and CDR2 SVGIG (reference sequence). The CDR3 coding sequence is TGTGCCTGGGGGAAACAACACAATCAGCCCCAGCATTTT. Translated: CAWGKQHNQPQHF.

The chain couples TRBV28 to TRBJ1-1; D is uncertain. CDR1 and CDR2 from the germline V gene are MDHEN and SYDVKM. The CDR3 totals 13 residues. Trimming removed 11 bases at V and 0 bases at J, with 13 bases between. The CDR3 DNA sequence: TGTGCCTCCCTCGGGGTCATGAACACTGAAGCTTTCTTT. This codes for CASLGVMNTEAFF.

The rearrangement uses TRBV28 and TRBJ2-7, with D tentatively TRBD2 (8 bases). The germline V gene has CDR1 MDHEN and CDR2 SYDVKM. This CDR3 is built from 19 residues. V was trimmed by 10 bases and J by 0 bases, leaving 31 bases between them. This CDR3 is CATAQQGLGSGTFSYEQYF. As DNA, the CDR3 is TGTGCCACTGCACAACAGGGGCTGGGTAGCGGGACTTTCTCCTACGAGCAGTACTTC.

V gene TRBV7-2 combines with J gene TRBJ2-5; 9 nucleotides line up with TRBD1. The CDR3 is made up of 15 amino acids. Germline CDR1 reads SGHTA; CDR2 reads FQGNSA. The V and J ends lost 5 bases and 2 bases, in that order; junction bases with no gene match: 6. CDR3: CASSPLGQGQETQYF. The CDR3, as DNA: TGTGCCAGCAGCCCCCTAGGACAGGGGCAAGAGACCCAGTACTTC. The variable domain in full, completed from reference TRBV7-2 and TRBJ2-5, reads GAGVSQSPSNKVTEKGKDVELRCDPISGHTALYWYRQSLGQGLEFLIYFQGNSAPDKSGLPSDRFSAERTGGSVSTLTIQRTQQEDSAVYLCASSPLGQGQETQYFGPGTRLLVL.

Only one count was recorded for this clone. The chain is built from TRBV7-2 and TRBJ1-1; D is ambiguous. Between the trimmed V and J ends, which lost 1 base and 4 bases, there was a span of 7 bases. The CDR3 is made up of 13 amino acids. Germline loops: CDR1 SGHTA, CDR2 FQGNSA. Here the CDR3 DNA reads TGTGCCAGCAGCTTAGGGGCGCCCACTGAAGCTTTCTTT. Translating it yields CASSLGAPTEAFF.

This sequence joins TRBV11-2 and TRBJ1-1; perhaps TRBD1 as D (6 bases). Looked up from germline, CDR1 is SGHAT and CDR2 is FQNNGV. Trimming cost V 2 bases and J 3 bases, with 16 bases left between them. The CDR3 spans 16 residues. CDR3 DNA: TGTGCCAGCAGCTTACTAGACGGGAGGGGGTACACTGAAGCTTTCTTT. Its translation: CASSLLDGRGYTEAFF.

This chain links TRBV29-1 with TRBJ2-5, with no clear D. The V end was cut by 6 bases, the J end by 3 bases, with 11 bases between. CDR1 SQVTM and CDR2 ANQGSEA come from the germline V gene. This CDR3 has 12 amino acids. The CDR3: CSVGNAEETQYF. CDR3 DNA: TGCAGCGTGGGTAATGCGGAAGAGACCCAGTACTTC. The variable domain in full, with the rest retrieved from reference TRBV29-1 and TRBJ2-5, is SAVISQKPSRDICQRGTSLTIQCQVDSQVTMMFWYRQQPGQSLTLIATANQGSEATYESGFVIDKFPISRPNLTFSTLTVSNMSPEDSSIYLCSVGNAEETQYFGPGTRLLVL.

The gene calls are TRBV27 and TRBJ2-2; D is ambiguous. Germline values: CDR1 MNHEY, CDR2 SMNVEV (reference sequence). Trimming stripped 0 bases from V and 0 bases from J, with 5 bases between. This CDR3 has 15 residues. CDR3 sequence (DNA): TGTGCCAGCAGTTTATCGGACCCGAACACCGGGGAGCTGTTTTTT. Protein sequence: CASSLSDPNTGELFF.

V is TRBV4-1 and J is TRBJ1-6, with 7 bases fitting TRBD1. CDR3 size: 14 residues. Germline trimming cut 0 bases from V and 10 bases from J; bases unmatched to any gene: 3. Germline loops: CDR1 MGHRA, CDR2 YSYEKL. The CDR3 nucleotides are TGCGCCAGCAGCCAAGATACAGGGGCCTCACCCCTCCACTTT. Translated: CASSQDTGASPLHF.

Here the CDR3 DNA reads TGCGCCAGCAGCTTGGACATAAACTACGAGCAGTACTTC. It yields the protein CASSLDINYEQYF. The J gene is TRBJ2-5, the V gene TRBV5-1; no clear D. Near its end, the DNA agrees better with TRBJ2-7, so the J call may be wrong. The CDR3 length is 13 residues. Germline V lookup: CDR1 SGHRS, CDR2 YFSETQ.

The gene calls are TRBV4-3 and TRBJ2-3; the match to TRBD2 covers 12 bases. The CDR3 has 16 residues. The V gene end was trimmed by 0 bases and the J gene end by 7 bases; junction bases not matched to a gene: 5. Germline lookup yields CDR1 LGHNA and CDR2 YSLEER. The CDR3 bases are TGCGCCAGCAGCCAAGATACTAGCGGGGGGATTTATACGCAGTATTTT. Translation gives CASSQDTSGGIYTQYF.

The chain joins TRBV5-8 to TRBJ1-3; D is perhaps TRBD1 (5 bases). The CDR3 runs 17 residues. The V and J ends lost 1 base and 5 bases respectively, with 19 bases between them. Germline V gives CDR1 SGHTS, CDR2 YDEGEE. The CDR3 reads CASSLPPWTTGRNTIYF. The CDR3 DNA is TGTGCCAGCAGCTTGCCCCCCTGGACAACCGGAAGAAACACCATATATTTT.